This TCR beta chain is from a study of blood T cell repertoires in COVID-19 (dated by TCRdb to about 2020). Context from the whole study: The collaborator samples originated in the United States, Italy and Spain and spanned the acute and convalescent phases of COVID-19. The material from the prospective study consisted of cDNA or gDNA derived from T cells, B-cell-depleted T cells, or PBMCs. The repertoires were made available in a free public database intended to serve as a resource for research on the immune response to SARS-CoV-2. The sample metadata nearly always contained a de-identified subject ID, COVID-19 status, age in years and sex. HLA class I and class II types, where available, came from metadata supplied by the sample provider rather than from assay-based typing. Deeply sampled blood TCRbeta repertoires from subjects exposed to, actively infected with, or recovered from COVID-19 were included in the dataset. Samples came from the ongoing ImmuneRACE study (first 160 participants) plus 1,254 subjects from 6 global collaborators.

Remarks on this clone: No antigen is known for it. No much larger clone is present one base from it, and per-base qualities are unavailable.

On the study overall, not on this receptor specifically: How much clinical and demographic metadata was included differed by source and by participant, and the metadata was provided uncurated.

Samples from volunteer blood donors who had recovered from COVID-19 were contributed by a second Seattle source. The collaborating institutions used their own protocols to collect whole blood in K2EDTA tubes. For TCRbeta analysis, collaborator samples were shipped as frozen whole blood, as isolated PBMCs, or as DNA extracted from either sample type. TCRbeta CDR3 regions were amplified from genomic DNA using the immunoSEQ Assay, a bias-controlled multiplex PCR. On the authors' methods: The number of nucleated cells in each sample was estimated by amplification of reference gene primers within the assay. Sequence reads were collapsed and filtered to measure the absolute abundance of every unique TCRbeta CDR3 rearrangement. Productive Simpson clonality was computed per sample as the square root of Simpson's diversity index over productive rearrangements. TCRdb carries this immuneACCESS record with in-frame sequences only. Its versions omit some clonotypes, under half of them owing to an unresolved V gene in the studies checked, with the rest unexplained. V, J and clone size were drawn from that table, and D and trimming were deduced from the DNA. The sample table shows hundreds of thousands of clones, and around 90% are seen once. The ten largest clones add up to about 12% of the sample.

Its CDR3 holds 13 amino acids, cysteine through phenylalanine. The retained sequence is limited to the CDR3, 39 bases, with the frame set at the first base. V lost 3 bases and J lost 2 bases; the stretch between them is 7 bases long. The clonotype comes from a woman aged 18 to 35 who had recovered from COVID-19. Material: peripheral blood. The sequence joins TRBV12-3 or TRBV12-4 to TRBJ1-2; the D gene identity is not certain. The sequenced DNA: TGTGCCAGCAGTTTCCCCTCCAACTATGGCTACACCTTC. Translated, it reads CASSFPSNYGYTF.